This T cell receptor (beta chain) emerged from a study of T cell responses to AZD1222 COVID-19 vaccine. Second doses that came at about 4 or about 12 weeks were put together. A remark on this clone: Its antigen remains unidentified.

TCRdb keeps only in-frame clones here, not all; method: immunoSEQ multiplex PCR. The sample contains about 42,000 clones, 88% of which appear only once. Germline V CDR1 and CDR2: SEHNR, FQNEAQ (reference sequence). The CDR3 is 15 residues long. Trimming stripped 5 bases from V and 0 bases from J, with 8 bases between. Study-wide findings and caveats: Donors were largely white British and mainly female; clonal diversity was possibly underestimated. Nearly half of spike-specific TCRs reportedly go after variant regions that carry no mutations. An increase in Spike-specific TCR breadth and depth was observed after two AZD1222 doses.

The clonotype originates from an adult who received the AZD1222 COVID-19 vaccine. The sequencing here drew on peripheral blood, taken 28 days after the second AZD1222 dose. The chain employs TRBV7-9 and TRBJ1-6; D is uncertain. The CDR3 DNA sequence: TGTGCCAGCAGCCTGACGGTCTCCTATAATTCACCCCTCCACTTT. Translation: CASSLTVSYNSPLHF.